The 3 T cell receptor beta chains listed next were all sequenced from one sample in a study of blood T cell repertoires in COVID-19. Data came from immunoSEQ multiplex PCR; TCRdb stores just in-frame clones and leaves some out. The sample shows approximately 670,000 clones, approximately 90% of them seen only once. Sequencing input: peripheral blood. The receptors come from a woman between 18 and 29 years old with acute or convalescent COVID-19.

The CDR3: CASRAGPGYTF. CDR3 in DNA: TGTGCCAGCAGGGCAGGGCCTGGCTACACCTTC. The chain carries TRBV2 and TRBJ1-2; perhaps TRBD1 as D (5 bases). The CDR3 contains 11 residues. Germline-derived CDR1 and CDR2 are SNHLY and FYNNEI. Trimming pared 6 bases from V and 7 bases from J, leaving 9 bases between. The full variable domain, rest sourced from reference TRBV2 and TRBJ1-2, is EPEVTQTPSHQVTQMGQEVILRCVPISNHLYFYWYRQILGQKVEFLVSFYNNEISEKSEIFDDQFSVERPDGSNFTLKIRSTKLEDSAMYFCASRAGPGYTFGSGTRLTVV.

V gene TRBV6-2 or TRBV6-3 combines with J gene TRBJ1-1; D gene ambiguous. This CDR3 comprises 14 residues. The germline V gene encodes CDR1 MNHEY and CDR2 SVGEGT. The ends were cut back, 1 base at V and 0 bases at J, with 6 bases in the middle. CDR3 coding DNA: TGTGCCAGCAGTTACTACAGACTGAACACTGAAGCTTTCTTT. This sequence encodes CASSYYRLNTEAFF.

The chain combines TRBV6-5 with TRBJ1-1; D remains ambiguous. V lost 0 bases to trimming and J lost 1 base, with 9 bases between them. There are 15 residues in the CDR3. Germline lookup yields CDR1 MNHEY and CDR2 SVGAGI. The CDR3 protein is CASSYSGHPNTEAFF. CDR3 nucleotide sequence: TGTGCCAGCAGTTACTCTGGGCACCCGAACACTGAAGCTTTCTTT.